This passage covers 20 T cell receptor beta chains from one sample sequenced in a study of metastatic and nonmetastatic thyroid tumors. The entire patient cohort was treatment-naive prior to thyroid surgery. TCRdb reprocessed the PCR reads via MiXCR. The sample holds about 34,000 clones, about a sixth seen once. The sample comprised blood. The receptors shown here come from a female donor with papillary thyroid cancer or a benign thyroid nodule (not recorded which). Some clones in this sample may be carry-over from other donors' samples.

This clone was found many times. V usage is TRBV28 and J usage is TRBJ1-5; D unresolved. This CDR3 is built from 14 residues. V shed 6 bases and J shed 4 bases, with 13 bases lying between them. CDR1 is MDHEN, CDR2 SYDVKM, per germline. This CDR3 is CASSFGRANQPQHF. CDR3 in DNA: TGTGCCAGCAGCTTCGGCCGGGCAAATCAGCCCCAGCATTTT.

This clone was found a few times. This sequence joins TRBV7-8 and TRBJ2-7; 7 bases are a match to TRBD2. Germline V gene sequence: CDR1 SGHVS, CDR2 FQNEAQ. The CDR3 loop spans 16 amino acids. V lost 5 bases, J lost 6 bases, and 16 bases stayed unmatched. This chain's CDR3 is CASSLPGTIGSSEQYF. DNA for the CDR3: TGTGCCAGCAGCCTACCGGGGACTATCGGGAGTAGCGAGCAGTACTTC.

This clone is a singleton in its sample. The junction departs from the called germline gene at one end, perhaps through a read error. The rearrangement uses TRBV7-8 and TRBJ2-3; D remains unclear. Germline CDR1 is SGHVS and CDR2 is FQNEAQ. CDR3 length: 15 residues. The CDR3 protein is CASSLSGLSTDRQFF. CDR3 DNA sequence: TGTGCCAGCAGCTTGTCGGGTTTGAGCACAGATAGGCAGTTTTTT.

The V call is TRBV6-1, the J call TRBJ1-5, with 8 bases that match TRBD1. Looked up from germline, CDR1 is MNHNS and CDR2 is SASEGT. Trimming at V came to 7 bases and at J to 2 bases, leaving 10 bases not matched to a gene. CDR3 length: 16 amino acids. The CDR3 is CASIFDRGQGNQPQHF. Written as DNA, the CDR3 is TGTGCCAGCATCTTCGACAGGGGTCAGGGCAATCAGCCCCAGCATTTT.

This clone showed up many times. V usage is TRBV7-6 and J usage is TRBJ2-1, with TRBD2 identical over 9 bases. The CDR3 extends over 14 amino acids. Unmatched junction bases numbered 4, after V lost 1 base and J lost 9 bases. CDR1 and CDR2 from the germline V gene are SGHVS and FNYEAQ. CDR3 amino acids: CASSLGAGGSEQFF. In DNA form, the CDR3 reads TGTGCCAGCAGCTTAGGGGCGGGGGGGAGTGAGCAGTTCTTC. The full variable domain, with the rest looked up from reference TRBV7-6 and TRBJ2-1, is GAGVSQSPRYKVTKRGQDVALRCDPISGHVSLYWYRQALGQGPEFLTYFNYEAQQDKSGLPNDRFSAERPEGSISTLTIQRTEQRDSAMYRCASSLGAGGSEQFFGPGTRLTVL.

On this clone: It may be a read error: a sequence one base away is much more abundant. This sample includes further DNA sequences coding for the same CDR3. V is TRBV11-2 and J is TRBJ2-7; 9 positions match TRBD1. Trimming removed 10 bases from V and 13 bases from J; junction bases left unmatched: 20. In germline, CDR1 is SGHAT, CDR2 FQNNGV. The CDR3 totals 14 residues. For the CDR3, the DNA is TGTGCCATTAGCTTGAGGGACAGGGCCCTAGGACGCTACTTC. Its translation: CAISLRDRALGRYF.

This clone was detected many times. The CDR3 nucleotides read TGTGCCAGCAGCTTGGTAGCGGACGCCTACAATGAGCAGTTCTTC. This encodes CASSLVADAYNEQFF. This rearrangement joins TRBV7-9 to TRBJ2-1; possible D gene TRBD2, 6 bases. CDR3 size: 15 residues. The V gene's germline CDR1 is SEHNR and CDR2 FQNEAQ (reference sequence). V lost 3 bases, J lost 2 bases, and 11 bases lay in between.

The chain has TRBV6-5 and TRBJ2-1; the D gene is possibly TRBD1 (5 bases). Looked up from germline, CDR1 is MNHEY and CDR2 is SVGAGI. The V and J ends lost 0 bases and 12 bases respectively, with 21 bases between them. The CDR3 is made up of 16 amino acids. CDR3 amino acids: CASSYSVVQVGKGQFF. The CDR3 DNA is TGTGCCAGCAGTTACTCGGTCGTACAGGTTGGGAAGGGGCAGTTCTTC.

The chain recombines TRBV6-1 with TRBJ1-6; D is perhaps TRBD1 (5 bases). From germline, CDR1 is MNHNS and CDR2 SASEGT. The CDR3 covers 14 residues. Trimming removed 8 bases at V and 6 bases at J, with 14 bases between. CDR3 sequence reads: CASSPRQFNSPLHF. The CDR3 nucleotides are TGTGCCAGCTCCCCGCGACAGTTTAATTCACCCCTCCACTTT.

Ten or more counts support this clone. The V call is TRBV3-1, the J call TRBJ2-1; TRBD2 agrees at 10 bases. V was pared by 1 base and J by 6 bases, with 6 bases of the junction left unmatched. This CDR3 is 16 amino acids long. Germline V gene sequence: CDR1 LGHDT, CDR2 YNNKEL (reference sequence). CDR3: CASSQGELAGINEQFF. In DNA, the CDR3 is TGTGCCAGCAGCCAAGGGGAACTAGCGGGGATCAATGAGCAGTTCTTC.

On this clone itself: A read error may account for a junction end that differs from germline. The chain uses TRBV6-1 and TRBJ2-6, with D possibly TRBD1 on 6 matching bases. Germline V gene sequence: CDR1 MNHNS, CDR2 SASEGT. This CDR3 has 15 residues. The CDR3 bases are TGTGCCAGCAGTGCAGGGGAGTCTGGGTCCAACCTCCTGACTTTC. This sequence encodes CASSAGESGSNLLTF.

This clone has a count of ten or more. J is TRBJ1-1 and V is TRBV7-2, with D uncertain. The germline V gene encodes CDR1 SGHTA and CDR2 FQGNSA. This CDR3 contains 15 residues. The V end lost 1 base, the J end lost 0 bases, and 9 bases lay between the germline ends. Here the CDR3 reads CASSLGSQMNTEAFF. CDR3 nucleotides: TGTGCCAGCAGCTTAGGCTCACAGATGAACACTGAAGCTTTCTTT. Combining the CDR3 with reference TRBV7-2 and TRBJ1-1 gives the whole variable domain GAGVSQSPSNKVTEKGKDVELRCDPISGHTALYWYRQSLGQGLEFLIYFQGNSAPDKSGLPSDRFSAERTGGSVSTLTIQRTQQEDSAVYLCASSLGSQMNTEAFFGQGTRLTVV.

In its sample, this clone was seen many times. The gene calls are TRBV28 and TRBJ1-1; D may be TRBD1 (6 bases). This CDR3 comprises 18 residues. With 2 bases removed from V and 1 base from J, the gap between germline ends came to 20 bases. CDR1 is MDHEN and CDR2 is SYDVKM in the germline V gene. The CDR3: CASSLVSPNGQQNTEAFF. In DNA form, the CDR3 reads TGTGCCAGCAGTTTAGTGAGTCCTAATGGACAGCAGAACACTGAAGCTTTCTTT. Full variable domain (missing parts from reference TRBV28 and TRBJ1-1): DVKVTQSSRYLVKRTGEKVFLECVQDMDHENMFWYRQDPGLGLRLIYFSYDVKMKEKGDIPEGYSVSREKKERFSLILESASTNQTSMYLCASSLVSPNGQQNTEAFFGQGTRLTVV.

This clone occurred a few times. This chain uses TRBV2 with TRBJ1-6; 8 positions agree with TRBD1. The CDR3 spans 13 residues. The germline V gene encodes CDR1 SNHLY and CDR2 FYNNEI. The V gene end was trimmed by 10 bases and the J gene end by 9 bases; junction bases not matched to a gene: 8. CDR3 coding DNA: TGTGCCATCCAGGGGGCAAGAATTTCACCCCTCCACTTT. Translating gives CAIQGARISPLHF.

This clone was recorded at least ten times. The rearrangement links TRBV11-2 to TRBJ1-2; D is unclear. The V gene's germline CDR1 is SGHAT and CDR2 FQNNGV. V dropped 3 bases and J dropped 5 bases, with 7 bases sitting between them. This CDR3 contains 12 residues. The CDR3 loop is CASSFQAYGYTF. CDR3 nucleotides: TGTGCCAGCAGCTTCCAGGCGTATGGCTACACCTTC.

This clone was seen at least ten times. The gene calls are TRBV7-8 and TRBJ1-5; TRBD1 is a possible D gene (5 bases). The V gene lost 4 bases and the J gene lost 7 bases, with 23 bases spanning the gap. Germline V gene sequence: CDR1 SGHVS, CDR2 FQNEAQ. The CDR3 runs 17 residues. CDR3 in DNA: TGTGCCAGCAGCTCCGATATGACTCCGATGGGGGGACAGCCCCAGCATTTT. It specifies CASSSDMTPMGGQPQHF.

Many counts were recorded for this clone. The chain is built from TRBV28 and TRBJ2-5, with D possibly being TRBD1 (5 bases). From germline, CDR1 is MDHEN and CDR2 SYDVKM. The CDR3 runs to 11 residues. V shed 6 bases and J shed 10 bases, with 12 bases lying between them. This chain's CDR3 is CASSQGGIQYF. In DNA, the CDR3 is TGTGCCAGCAGCCAGGGCGGAATCCAGTACTTC.

This clone showed up many times. The genes are TRBV7-2 and TRBJ2-7; D is possibly TRBD1 (5 bases). The CDR3 is 14 amino acids. V was pared by 0 bases and J by 3 bases, with 9 bases between. Germline V gene sequence: CDR1 SGHTA, CDR2 FQGNSA. CDR3 sequence (DNA): TGTGCCAGCAGCTTAGCCCCACAGGTCTACGAGCAGTACTTC. This translates into CASSLAPQVYEQYF.

This clone appeared many times. This sequence joins TRBV6-4 and TRBJ2-1; D possibly corresponds to TRBD1 (5 bases). Germline V gene lookup returns CDR1 MRHNA and CDR2 SNTAGT. Trimming pared 2 bases from V and 6 bases from J, leaving 11 bases between. This CDR3 is 14 amino acids long. Here the CDR3 DNA reads TGTGCCAGCAGTGACGCGGACACCCCCAATGAGCAGTTCTTC. Amino acid sequence: CASSDADTPNEQFF.

In its sample, this clone was seen many times. The gene calls are TRBV20-1 and TRBJ1-5; D gene uncertain. V shed 6 bases and J shed 5 bases, with 14 bases lying between them. This CDR3 is 13 amino acids long. Germline CDR1 and CDR2: DFQATT and SNEGSKA (reference sequence). The chain's CDR3 is CSAEGGWDQPQHF. The CDR3, as DNA: TGCAGTGCCGAGGGAGGGTGGGATCAGCCCCAGCATTTT.